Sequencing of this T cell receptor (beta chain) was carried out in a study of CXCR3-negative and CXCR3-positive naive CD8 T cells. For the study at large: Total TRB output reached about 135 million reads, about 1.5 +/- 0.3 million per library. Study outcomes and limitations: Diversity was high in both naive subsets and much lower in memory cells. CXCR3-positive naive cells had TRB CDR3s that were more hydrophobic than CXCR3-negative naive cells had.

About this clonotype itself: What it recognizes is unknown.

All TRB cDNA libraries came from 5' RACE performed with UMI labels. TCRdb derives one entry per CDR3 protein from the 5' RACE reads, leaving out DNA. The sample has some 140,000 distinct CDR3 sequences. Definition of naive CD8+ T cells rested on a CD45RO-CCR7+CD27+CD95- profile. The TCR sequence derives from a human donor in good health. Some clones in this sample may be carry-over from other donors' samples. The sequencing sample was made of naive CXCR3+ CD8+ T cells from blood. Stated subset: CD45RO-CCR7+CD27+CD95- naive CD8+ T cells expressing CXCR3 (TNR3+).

The CDR3 loop reads CASSPPVGGLFLTDTQYF. The V call is TRBV28, the J call TRBJ2-3; TCRdb indicates TRBD1, and absent DNA this call remains unverified. From germline, CDR1 is MDHEN and CDR2 SYDVKM. CDR3 length: 18 residues.